The rows below give T cell receptor beta chains drawn from one sample of a study of T cells in localized non-small cell lung cancer. Method: immunoSEQ multiplex PCR; TCRdb's copy keeps in-frame clones and lacks some. Of tens of thousands of clones in the sample, 92% were seen once. The material was peripheral blood, obtained before any cancer treatment. These receptors all stem from an older female donor with stage I lung adenocarcinoma. The CDR3 runs from the conserved cysteine through the conserved F or W. D genes are given only for firm matches. Clone size appears in some rows only: once, few, many, or a class for an expanded clone.

>.|TRBJ1-4|TRBD1|TRBV10-3
CAIRGQGDEKLFF
TGTGCCATCAGGGGACAGGGTGATGAAAAACTGTTTTTT
>.|TRBJ2-1|TRBD2|TRBV5-1
CASSQQLAGVNEQFF
TGCGCCAGCAGCCAGCAACTAGCGGGGGTGAATGAGCAGTTCTTC
>.|TRBJ1-2|.|TRBV30
CAWSVKGRDGYTF
TGTGCCTGGAGTGTCAAGGGGAGGGATGGCTACACCTTC
>.|TRBJ2-2|.|TRBV2
CASSDNGRVRNTGELFF
TGTGCCAGCAGCGACAACGGCAGGGTACGGAACACCGGGGAGCTGTTTTTT
>.|TRBJ2-7|TRBD2|TRBV6-7
CASSLAGHSAEQYF
TGTGCCAGCAGTCTAGCGGGACACTCCGCCGAGCAGTACTTC
>.|TRBJ2-5|.|TRBV19
CASSIEFRETQYF
TGTGCCAGTAGTATAGAATTTAGGGAGACCCAGTACTTC
>.|TRBJ1-6|TRBD1|TRBV5-4
CASSLETGYNSPLHF
TGTGCCAGCAGCTTGGAGACAGGGTATAATTCACCCCTCCACTTT
>once|TRBJ2-7|TRBD1|TRBV29-1
CSAGGTGNEQYF
TGCAGCGCTGGAGGGACAGGGAACGAGCAGTACTTC
>few|TRBJ2-1|.|TRBV5-6
CASSLGLDFGEQFF
TGTGCCAGCAGCTTGGGGCTAGACTTCGGTGAGCAGTTCTTC
>few|TRBJ1-2|.|TRBV6-1
CASSDRVNGYTF
TGTGCCAGCAGTGACAGGGTCAATGGCTACACCTTC
>.|TRBJ2-2|TRBD2|TRBV11-3
CASSPPTSGGHTGELFF
TGTGCCAGCAGCCCCCCGACTAGCGGGGGCCACACCGGGGAGCTGTTTTTT
>.|TRBJ1-2|.|TRBV30
CAWSLRGLGGYTF
TGTGCCTGGAGTCTAAGGGGCCTAGGGGGCTACACCTTC
>.|TRBJ1-2|.|TRBV15
CATSREMGIGSLYGYTF
TGTGCCACCAGCAGAGAGATGGGAATCGGCAGCTTATATGGCTACACCTTC
>.|TRBJ1-2|.|TRBV5-1
CASSLGQFTYGYTF
TGCGCCAGCAGCCTAGGACAGTTTACATATGGCTACACCTTC
>.|TRBJ2-1|.|TRBV20-1
CSASSYNEQFF
TGCAGTGCTAGCTCCTACAATGAGCAGTTCTTC
>.|TRBJ1-1|.|TRBV6-6
CASSYLGQGNTEAFF
TGTGCCAGCAGTTACCTTGGACAAGGGAACACTGAAGCTTTCTTT
>few|TRBJ1-2|.|TRBV7-9
CASSLVGGYGYTF
TGTGCCAGCAGCTTAGTAGGGGGCTATGGCTACACCTTC
>.|TRBJ2-5|.|TRBV5-4
CASSARGPQETQYF
TGTGCCAGCAGCGCCCGGGGCCCCCAAGAGACCCAGTACTTC
>.|TRBJ2-1|.|TRBV19
CASSPRLVSYNEQFF
TGTGCCAGTAGTCCCCGACTAGTTTCCTACAATGAGCAGTTCTTC
>once|TRBJ1-6|.|TRBV19
CASSMIMGARAHSPLHF
TGTGCCAGTAGTATGATTATGGGGGCTCGGGCACATTCACCCCTCCACTTT
>.|TRBJ1-2|.|TRBV7-8
CASSARLAGSGYTF
TGTGCCAGCAGCGCTCGGCTAGCGGGGTCTGGCTACACCTTC
>.|TRBJ2-1|TRBD1|TRBV7-9
CASSSVTGTSSWNEQFF
TGTGCCAGCAGCTCCGTGACAGGGACCTCGTCGTGGAATGAGCAGTTCTTC
>.|TRBJ1-5|.|TRBV5-1
CASSPSGVVGQPQHF
TGCGCCAGCAGCCCCTCAGGGGTGGTTGGTCAGCCCCAGCATTTT
>.|TRBJ1-4|.|TRBV7-8
CASSLGGRGSEKLFF
TGTGCCAGCAGCTTAGGAGGGCGAGGGAGTGAAAAACTGTTTTTT
>.|TRBJ2-5|.|TRBV14
CASSQVGRRGETQYF
TGTGCCAGCAGCCAAGTCGGCAGGCGTGGCGAGACCCAGTACTTC
>.|TRBJ2-7|.|TRBV6-1
CASSELGGPPYEQYF
TGTGCCAGCAGTGAACTTGGGGGGCCCCCATACGAGCAGTACTTC
>.|TRBJ1-2|.|TRBV6-5
CASSFGTKGYGYTF
TGTGCCAGCAGTTTCGGGACCAAGGGCTATGGCTACACCTTC
>.|TRBJ2-3|.|TRBV25-1
CASSEFGLTTDTQYF
TGTGCCAGCAGTGAATTCGGACTGACAACAGATACGCAGTATTTT
>.|TRBJ1-2|.|TRBV7-9
CASSRWTVADYGYTF
TGTGCCAGCAGCCGATGGACAGTGGCCGACTATGGCTACACCTTC